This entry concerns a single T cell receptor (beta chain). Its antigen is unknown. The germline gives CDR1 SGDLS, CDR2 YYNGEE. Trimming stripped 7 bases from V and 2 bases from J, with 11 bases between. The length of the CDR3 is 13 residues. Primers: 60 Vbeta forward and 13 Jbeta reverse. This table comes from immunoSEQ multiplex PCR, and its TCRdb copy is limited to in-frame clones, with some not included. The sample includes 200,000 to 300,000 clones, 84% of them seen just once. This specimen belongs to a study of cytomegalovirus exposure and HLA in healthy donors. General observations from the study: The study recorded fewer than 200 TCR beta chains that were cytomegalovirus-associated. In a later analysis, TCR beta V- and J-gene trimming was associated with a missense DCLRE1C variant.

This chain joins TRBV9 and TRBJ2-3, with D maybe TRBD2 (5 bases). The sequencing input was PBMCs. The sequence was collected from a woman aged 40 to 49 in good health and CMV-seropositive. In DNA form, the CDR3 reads TGTGCCAGCTCTCCGGGATTCACAGATACGCAGTATTTT. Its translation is CASSPGFTDTQYF.